This TCR beta chain was retrieved from a study of shared clonotypes between healthy human individuals. Study findings and constraints: The study found about 5% of naive CD4 clonotypes shared across a few donors.

Looked up from germline, CDR1 is LNHDA and CDR2 is SQIVND (reference sequence). V trimming: 2 bases; J trimming: 6 bases; junction bases outside the gene matches: 6. This CDR3 contains 15 residues. Data came from immunoSEQ multiplex PCR; TCRdb stores just in-frame clones and leaves some out. The sample records about 2.4 million clones, approximately 93% being singletons. In the case of this clone: The antigen is undetermined.

Sequences were obtained from naive CD4+ T cells from PBMCs. Noted subset: CD45RA+ positively selected. The clonotype was recovered from a man aged 18 to 35 in good health. Some clones in this sample may be carry-over from other donors' samples. The chain is built from TRBV19 and TRBJ1-4; 7 bases fit TRBD1. As DNA, the CDR3 is TGTGCCAGTAGTATAACAGGGGCTGGGGATGAAAAACTGTTTTTT. Its protein is CASSITGAGDEKLFF.